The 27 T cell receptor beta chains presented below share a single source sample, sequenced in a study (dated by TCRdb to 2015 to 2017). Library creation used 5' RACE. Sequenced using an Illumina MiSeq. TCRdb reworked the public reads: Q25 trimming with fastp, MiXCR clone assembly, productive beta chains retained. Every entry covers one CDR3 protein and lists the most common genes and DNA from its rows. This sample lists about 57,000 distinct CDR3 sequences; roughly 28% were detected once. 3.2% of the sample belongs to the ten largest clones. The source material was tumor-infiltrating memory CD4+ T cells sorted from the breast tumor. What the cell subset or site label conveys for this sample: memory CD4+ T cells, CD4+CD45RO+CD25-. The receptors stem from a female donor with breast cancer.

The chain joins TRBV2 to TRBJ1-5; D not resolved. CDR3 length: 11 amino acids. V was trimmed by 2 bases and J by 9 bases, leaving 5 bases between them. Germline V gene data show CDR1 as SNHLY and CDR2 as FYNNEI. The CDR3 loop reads CASSEPGPQHF. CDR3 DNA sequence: TGTGCCAGCAGTGAACCGGGGCCCCAGCATTTT.

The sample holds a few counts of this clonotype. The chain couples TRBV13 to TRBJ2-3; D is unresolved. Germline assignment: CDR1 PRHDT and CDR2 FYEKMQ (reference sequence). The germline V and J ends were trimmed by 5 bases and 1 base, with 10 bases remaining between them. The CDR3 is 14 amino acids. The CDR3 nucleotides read TGTGCCAGCAGCACCTGGGGTCGCACAGATACGCAGTATTTT. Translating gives CASSTWGRTDTQYF. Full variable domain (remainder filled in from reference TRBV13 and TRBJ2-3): AAGVIQSPRHLIKEKRETATLKCYPIPRHDTVYWYQQGPGQDPQFLISFYEKMQSDKGSIPDRFSAQQFSDYHSELNMSSLELGDSALYFCASSTWGRTDTQYFGPGTRLTVL.

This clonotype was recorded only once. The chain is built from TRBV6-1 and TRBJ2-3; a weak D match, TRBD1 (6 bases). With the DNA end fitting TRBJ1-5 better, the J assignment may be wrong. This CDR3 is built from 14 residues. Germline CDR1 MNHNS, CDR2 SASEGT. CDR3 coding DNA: TGTGCCAGCAGACCCGACAGGAGCACAGATACGCAGCATTTT. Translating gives CASRPDRSTDTQHF.

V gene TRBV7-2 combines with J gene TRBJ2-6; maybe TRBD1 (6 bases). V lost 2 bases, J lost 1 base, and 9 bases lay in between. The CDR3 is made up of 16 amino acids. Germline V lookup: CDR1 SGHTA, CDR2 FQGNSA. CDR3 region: CASSLQGLSGANVLTF. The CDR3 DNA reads TGTGCCAGCAGCTTACAGGGGTTGTCTGGGGCCAACGTCCTGACTTTC.

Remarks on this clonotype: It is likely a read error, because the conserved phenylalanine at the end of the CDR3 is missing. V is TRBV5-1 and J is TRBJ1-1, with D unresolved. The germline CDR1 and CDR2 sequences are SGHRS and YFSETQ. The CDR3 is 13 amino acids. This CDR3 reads CVSSLAANTEAFL. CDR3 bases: TGCGTCAGCAGCTTGGCAGCGAACACTGAAGCTTTCTTG.

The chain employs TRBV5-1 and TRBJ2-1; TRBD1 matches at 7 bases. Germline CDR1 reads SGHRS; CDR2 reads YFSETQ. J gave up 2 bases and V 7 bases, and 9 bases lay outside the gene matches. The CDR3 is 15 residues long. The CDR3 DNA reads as TGCGCCAGCGGCCACCGGGACAGTACCTACAATGAGCAGTTCTTC. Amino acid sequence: CASGHRDSTYNEQFF.

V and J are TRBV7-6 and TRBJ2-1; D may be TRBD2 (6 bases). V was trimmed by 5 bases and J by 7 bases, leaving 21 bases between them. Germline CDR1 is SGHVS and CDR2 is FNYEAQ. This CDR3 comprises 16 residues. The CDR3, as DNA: TGTGCCAGCAGCGCCCGTAGCGCGGGGTTAGGAAATGAGCAGTTCTTC. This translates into CASSARSAGLGNEQFF.

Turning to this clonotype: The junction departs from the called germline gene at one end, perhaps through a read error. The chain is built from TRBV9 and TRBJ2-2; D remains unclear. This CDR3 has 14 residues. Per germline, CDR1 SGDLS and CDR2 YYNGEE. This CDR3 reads CASSVPANPGELFF. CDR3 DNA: TGTGCCAGCAGCGTACCCGCGAACCCCGGGGAGCTGTTTTTT.

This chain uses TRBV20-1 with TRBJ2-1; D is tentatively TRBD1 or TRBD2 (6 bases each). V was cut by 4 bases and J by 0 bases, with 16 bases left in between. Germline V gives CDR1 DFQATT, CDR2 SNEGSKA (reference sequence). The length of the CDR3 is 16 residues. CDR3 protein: CSATAGGGNSYNEQFF. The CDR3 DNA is TGCAGTGCTACCGCCGGGGGCGGGAACTCCTACAATGAGCAGTTCTTC.

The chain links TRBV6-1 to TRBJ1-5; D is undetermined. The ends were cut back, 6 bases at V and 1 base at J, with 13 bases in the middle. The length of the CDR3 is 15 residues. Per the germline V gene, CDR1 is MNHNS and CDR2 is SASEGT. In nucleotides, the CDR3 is TGTGCCAGCAGACCCGGAGGAGGGAGCAATCAGCCCCAGCATTTT. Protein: CASRPGGGSNQPQHF.

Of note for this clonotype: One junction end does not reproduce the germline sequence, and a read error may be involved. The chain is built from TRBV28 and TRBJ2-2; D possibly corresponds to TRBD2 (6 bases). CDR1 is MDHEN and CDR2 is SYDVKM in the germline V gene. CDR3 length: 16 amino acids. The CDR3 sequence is CASSSPGRRGTGGLFF. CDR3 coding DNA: TGTGCCAGCAGTTCCCCGGGACGGCGAGGGACCGGGGGGCTGTTTTTT.

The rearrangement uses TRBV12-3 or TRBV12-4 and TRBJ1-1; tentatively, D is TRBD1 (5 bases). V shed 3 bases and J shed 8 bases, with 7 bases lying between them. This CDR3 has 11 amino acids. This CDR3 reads CASSFRGEAFF. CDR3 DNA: TGTGCCAGCAGTTTCCGGGGCGAAGCTTTCTTT.

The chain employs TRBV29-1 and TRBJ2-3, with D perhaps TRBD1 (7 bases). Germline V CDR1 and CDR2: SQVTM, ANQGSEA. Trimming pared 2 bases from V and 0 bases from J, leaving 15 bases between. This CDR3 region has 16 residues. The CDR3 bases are TGCAGCGTTGAAAAGGGGGCCGGGACTAGCACAGATACGCAGTATTTT. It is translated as CSVEKGAGTSTDTQYF.

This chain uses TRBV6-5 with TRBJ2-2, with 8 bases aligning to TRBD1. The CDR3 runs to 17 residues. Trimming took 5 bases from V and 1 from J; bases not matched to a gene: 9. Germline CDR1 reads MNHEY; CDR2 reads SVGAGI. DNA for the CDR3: TGTGCCAGCAGTAGAGGACCAGGGGGCCAGAACACCGGGGAGCTGTTTTTT. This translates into CASSRGPGGQNTGELFF.

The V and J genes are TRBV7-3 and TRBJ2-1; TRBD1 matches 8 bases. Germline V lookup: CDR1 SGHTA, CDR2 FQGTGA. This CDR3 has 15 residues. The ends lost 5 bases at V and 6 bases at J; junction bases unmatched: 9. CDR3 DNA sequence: TGTGCCAGCAGCCCGACAGGGGCGTTCGTCAATGAGCAGTTCTTC. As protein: CASSPTGAFVNEQFF.

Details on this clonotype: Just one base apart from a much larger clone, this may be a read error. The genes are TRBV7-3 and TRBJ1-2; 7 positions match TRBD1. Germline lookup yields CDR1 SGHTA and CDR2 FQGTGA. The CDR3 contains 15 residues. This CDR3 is CACSLGPGQLYGYTF. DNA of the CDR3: TGTGCCTGCAGCCTGGGACCGGGACAGCTCTATGGCTACACCTTC.

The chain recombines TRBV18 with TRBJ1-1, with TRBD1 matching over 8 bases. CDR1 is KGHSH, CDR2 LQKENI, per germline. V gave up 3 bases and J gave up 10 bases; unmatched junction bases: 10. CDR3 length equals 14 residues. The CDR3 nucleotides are TGTGCCAGCTCACCTCCGGGACAGGAGAAACGAGCTTTCTTT. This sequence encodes CASSPPGQEKRAFF.

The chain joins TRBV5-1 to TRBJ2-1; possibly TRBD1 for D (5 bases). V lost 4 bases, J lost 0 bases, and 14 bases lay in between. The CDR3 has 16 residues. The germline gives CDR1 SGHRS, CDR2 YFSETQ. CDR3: CASSGTDRSSYNEQFF. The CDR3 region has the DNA TGCGCCAGCAGCGGTACCGACAGAAGCTCCTACAATGAGCAGTTCTTC.

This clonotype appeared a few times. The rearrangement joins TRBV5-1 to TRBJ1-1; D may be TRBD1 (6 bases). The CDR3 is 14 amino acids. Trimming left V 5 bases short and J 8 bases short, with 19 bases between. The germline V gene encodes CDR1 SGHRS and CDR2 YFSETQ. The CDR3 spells CASSSGGASSEAFF. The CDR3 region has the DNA TGCGCCAGCAGTTCTGGGGGGGCCAGCAGCGAAGCTTTCTTT.

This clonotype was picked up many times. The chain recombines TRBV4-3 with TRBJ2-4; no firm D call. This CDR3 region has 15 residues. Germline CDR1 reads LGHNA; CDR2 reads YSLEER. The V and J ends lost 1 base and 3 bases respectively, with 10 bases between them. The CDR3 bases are TGCGCCAGCAGCCAAGTATGGGAAGTCAAAAACATTCAGTACTTC. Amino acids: CASSQVWEVKNIQYF.

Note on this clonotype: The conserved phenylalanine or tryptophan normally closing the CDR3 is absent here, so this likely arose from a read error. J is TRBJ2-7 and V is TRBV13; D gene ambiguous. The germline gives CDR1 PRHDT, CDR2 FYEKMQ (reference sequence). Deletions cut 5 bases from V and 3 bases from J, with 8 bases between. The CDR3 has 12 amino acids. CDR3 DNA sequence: TGTGCCAGCAGCCTACCCGGCTACGAGCAGTACTAC. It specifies CASSLPGYEQYY.

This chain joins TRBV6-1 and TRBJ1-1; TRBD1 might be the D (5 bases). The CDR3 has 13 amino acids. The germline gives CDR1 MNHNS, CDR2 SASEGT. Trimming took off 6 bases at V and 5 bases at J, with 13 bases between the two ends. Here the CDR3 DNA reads TGTGCCAGCAGAACAGGAAGGTATACTGAAGCTTTCTTT. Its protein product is CASRTGRYTEAFF.

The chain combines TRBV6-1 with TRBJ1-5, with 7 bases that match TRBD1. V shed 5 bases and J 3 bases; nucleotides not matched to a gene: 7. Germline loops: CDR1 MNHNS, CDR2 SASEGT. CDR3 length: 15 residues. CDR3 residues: CASSTQTGSNQPQHF. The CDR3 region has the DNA TGTGCCAGCAGTACCCAGACAGGGTCCAATCAGCCCCAGCATTTT.

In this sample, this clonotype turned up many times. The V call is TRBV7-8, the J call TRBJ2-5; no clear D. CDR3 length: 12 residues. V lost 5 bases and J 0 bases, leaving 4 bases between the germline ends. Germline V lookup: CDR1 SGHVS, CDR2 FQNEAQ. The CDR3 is CASSPHQETQYF. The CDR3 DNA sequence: TGTGCCAGCAGCCCCCACCAAGAGACCCAGTACTTC.

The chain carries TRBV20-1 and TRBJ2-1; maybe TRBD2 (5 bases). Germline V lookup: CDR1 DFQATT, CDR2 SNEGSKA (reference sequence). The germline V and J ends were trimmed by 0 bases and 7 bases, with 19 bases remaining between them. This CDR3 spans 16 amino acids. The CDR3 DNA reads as TGCAGTGCTAGAGATTATGTAAGCGGCGTAGCGAATGAGCAGTTCTTC. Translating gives CSARDYVSGVANEQFF.

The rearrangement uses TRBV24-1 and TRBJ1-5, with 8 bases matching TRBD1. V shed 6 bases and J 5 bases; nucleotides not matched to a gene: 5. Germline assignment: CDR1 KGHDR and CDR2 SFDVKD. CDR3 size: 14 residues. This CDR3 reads CATSPGGNYQPQHF. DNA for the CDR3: TGTGCCACCAGTCCAGGGGGCAATTATCAGCCCCAGCATTTT.

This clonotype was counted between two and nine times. The CDR3: CSASPSDGNTGELFF. CDR3 coding DNA: TGCAGTGCTAGTCCCTCCGACGGGAACACCGGGGAGCTGTTTTTT. The chain links TRBV20-1 to TRBJ2-2; D is unclear. Germline-derived CDR1 and CDR2 are DFQATT and SNEGSKA (reference sequence). V was clipped by 3 bases and J by 1 base, with 12 bases between them. The CDR3 runs 15 residues.